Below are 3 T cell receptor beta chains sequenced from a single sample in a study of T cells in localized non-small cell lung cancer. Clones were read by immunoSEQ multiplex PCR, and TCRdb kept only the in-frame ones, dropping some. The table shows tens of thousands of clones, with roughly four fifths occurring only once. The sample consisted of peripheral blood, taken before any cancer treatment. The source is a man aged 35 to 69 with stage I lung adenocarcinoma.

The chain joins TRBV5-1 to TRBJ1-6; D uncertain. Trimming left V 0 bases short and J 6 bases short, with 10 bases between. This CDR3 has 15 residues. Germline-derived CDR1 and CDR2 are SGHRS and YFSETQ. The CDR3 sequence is CASSLDPIPNSPLHF. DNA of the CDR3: TGCGCCAGCAGCTTGGACCCGATACCTAATTCACCCCTCCACTTT.

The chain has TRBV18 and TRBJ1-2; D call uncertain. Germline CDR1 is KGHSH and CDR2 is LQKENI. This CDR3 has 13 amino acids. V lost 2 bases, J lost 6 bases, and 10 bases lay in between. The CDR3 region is CASSPGYGDGYTF. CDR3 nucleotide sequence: TGTGCCAGCTCACCAGGTTACGGCGATGGCTACACCTTC.

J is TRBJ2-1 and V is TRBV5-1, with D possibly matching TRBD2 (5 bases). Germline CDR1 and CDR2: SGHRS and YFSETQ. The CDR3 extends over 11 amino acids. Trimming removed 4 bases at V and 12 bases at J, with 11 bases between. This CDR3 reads CASSVGSGQFF. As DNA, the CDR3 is TGCGCCAGCAGCGTTGGGAGTGGGCAGTTCTTC.